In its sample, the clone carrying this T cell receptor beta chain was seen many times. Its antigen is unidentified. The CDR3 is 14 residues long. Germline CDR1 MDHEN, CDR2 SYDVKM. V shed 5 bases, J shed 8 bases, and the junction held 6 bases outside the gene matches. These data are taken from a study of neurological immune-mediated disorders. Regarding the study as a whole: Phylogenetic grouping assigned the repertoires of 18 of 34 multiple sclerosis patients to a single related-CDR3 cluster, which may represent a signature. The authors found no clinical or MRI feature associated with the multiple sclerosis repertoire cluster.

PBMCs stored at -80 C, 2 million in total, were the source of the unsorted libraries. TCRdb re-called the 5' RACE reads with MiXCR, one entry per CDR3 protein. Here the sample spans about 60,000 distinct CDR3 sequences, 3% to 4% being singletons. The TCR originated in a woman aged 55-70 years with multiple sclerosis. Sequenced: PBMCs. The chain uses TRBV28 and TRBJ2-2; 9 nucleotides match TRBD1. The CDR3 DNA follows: TGTGCCAGCAGTCTGGGACAGGGTTTTGGGGAGCTGTTTTTT. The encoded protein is CASSLGQGFGELFF. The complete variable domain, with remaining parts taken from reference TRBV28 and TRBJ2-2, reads DVKVTQSSRYLVKRTGEKVFLECVQDMDHENMFWYRQDPGLGLRLIYFSYDVKMKEKGDIPEGYSVSREKKERFSLILESASTNQTSMYLCASSLGQGFGELFFGEGSRLTVL.